This TCR beta chain was sequenced for a study of Ad26.COV2.S vaccination and SARS-CoV-2 variants. Whole-study context: Donor was assigned to the Ad26.COV2.S arm of trial COV1001. Findings and limits, study-wide: Placebo recipients and vaccine recipients were similar in non-spike TCR breadth.

Germline V gives CDR1 SGHDT, CDR2 YYEEEE. J lost 3 bases, V lost 4 bases, and 11 bases had no gene match. The CDR3 is 16 residues long. Only in-frame clones appear in the TCRdb table, and some are missing; sequencing was by immunoSEQ multiplex PCR. The repertoire holds almost 400,000 clones, with 89% as singletons. The treatment was: around 19 received Ad26.COV2.S at low or high dose, single or two shots; five or six received placebo; per-sample allocation not given. The study sampled participants on day 63 after the first vaccine or placebo injection. What was given as vaccine was an Ad26 vector encoding Wuhan-strain SARS-CoV-2 spike. Comments on this clone: Its specificity is not known.

The sequence derives from a person aged 18-65 years who received the Ad26.COV2.S COVID-19 vaccine or a placebo. Sequencing used peripheral blood, obtained in a trial of Ad26.COV2.S vaccine versus placebo. J is TRBJ2-7 and V is TRBV5-6; 9 bases align to TRBD2. DNA of the CDR3: TGTGCCAGCAGCCTTCGGGTAGCGGGAGACCTCTACGAGCAGTACTTC. Its protein product is CASSLRVAGDLYEQYF. The whole variable domain, remainder taken from reference TRBV5-6 and TRBJ2-7, is DAGVTQSPTHLIKTRGQQVTLRCSPKSGHDTVSWYQQALGQGPQFIFQYYEEEERQRGNFPDRFSGHQFPNYSSELNVNALLLGDSALYLCASSLRVAGDLYEQYFGPGTRLTVT.